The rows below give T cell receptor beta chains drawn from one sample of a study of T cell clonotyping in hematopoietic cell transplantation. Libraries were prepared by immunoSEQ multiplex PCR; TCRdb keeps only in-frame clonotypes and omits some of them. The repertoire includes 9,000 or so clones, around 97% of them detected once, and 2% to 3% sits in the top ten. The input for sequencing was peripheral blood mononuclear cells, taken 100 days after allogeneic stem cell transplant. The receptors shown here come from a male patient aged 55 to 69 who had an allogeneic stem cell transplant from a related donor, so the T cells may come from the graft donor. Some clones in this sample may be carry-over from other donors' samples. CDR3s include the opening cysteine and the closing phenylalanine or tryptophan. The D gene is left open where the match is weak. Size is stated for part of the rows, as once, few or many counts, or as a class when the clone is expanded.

CDR3nt: TGTGCCAGCACCCGCCTGACGGGGGGGCGCCGGGAGCTGTTTTTT; CDR3aa: CASTRLTGGRRELFF; v_gene: TRBV13; d_gene: TRBD2; j_gene: TRBJ2-2; abundance: -
CDR3nt: TGTGCCAGCAGTTACTACACCACAGATACGCAGTATTTT; CDR3aa: CASSYYTTDTQYF; v_gene: TRBV6-5; d_gene: -; j_gene: TRBJ2-3; abundance: -
CDR3nt: TGCGCCAGCAGCCAAGCATTTGGGGCGGGGGGCCGCACAGATACGCAGTATTTT; CDR3aa: CASSQAFGAGGRTDTQYF; v_gene: TRBV4-1; d_gene: TRBD2; j_gene: TRBJ2-3; abundance: -
CDR3nt: TGTGCCAGCAGTGAGGGGACCTTGAACACTGAAGCTTTCTTT; CDR3aa: CASSEGTLNTEAFF; v_gene: TRBV6-1; d_gene: -; j_gene: TRBJ1-1; abundance: -
CDR3nt: TGTGCTAGTGGGGGCGAGTTTTCACCCCTCCACTTT; CDR3aa: CASGGEFSPLHF; v_gene: TRBV12-5; d_gene: -; j_gene: TRBJ1-6; abundance: -
CDR3nt: TGTGCCTGGATGACCGAAAATGGTGATGGCTACACCTTC; CDR3aa: CAWMTENGDGYTF; v_gene: TRBV30; d_gene: -; j_gene: TRBJ1-2; abundance: -
CDR3nt: TGTGCCAGCAGTAGGACGGACATGAACACTGAAGCTTTCTTT; CDR3aa: CASSRTDMNTEAFF; v_gene: TRBV9; d_gene: -; j_gene: TRBJ1-1; abundance: -
CDR3nt: TGCGCCAGCAGCTCGGGTCGGGGGGCAGGAGGAACTGAAGCTTTCTTT; CDR3aa: CASSSGRGAGGTEAFF; v_gene: TRBV5-1; d_gene: -; j_gene: TRBJ1-1; abundance: -
CDR3nt: TGTGCCAGCAGCTCATTTGGGTCCTCAGTAACCGGGGAGCTGTTTTTT; CDR3aa: CASSSFGSSVTGELFF; v_gene: TRBV11-2; d_gene: -; j_gene: TRBJ2-2; abundance: -
CDR3nt: TGTGCCAGCAAGGTGGCAGGCTCCAACGAGCAGTACTTC; CDR3aa: CASKVAGSNEQYF; v_gene: TRBV6-1; d_gene: -; j_gene: TRBJ2-7; abundance: once
CDR3nt: TGTGCCACCAGCAACCGGACAGTTACTATGGGCTACACCTTC; CDR3aa: CATSNRTVTMGYTF; v_gene: TRBV15; d_gene: -; j_gene: TRBJ1-2; abundance: -
CDR3nt: TGTGCCACAACTAGCGGGCCCCAAGAGACCCAGTACTTC; CDR3aa: CATTSGPQETQYF; v_gene: TRBV19; d_gene: TRBD2; j_gene: TRBJ2-5; abundance: -
CDR3nt: TGCAGTGCTAGTCTCTACAATGAGCAGTTCTTC; CDR3aa: CSASLYNEQFF; v_gene: TRBV20-1; d_gene: -; j_gene: TRBJ2-1; abundance: -
CDR3nt: TGTGCCAGCAGCTTAGACGTGAGCCGGGGCACTGAAGCTTTCTTT; CDR3aa: CASSLDVSRGTEAFF; v_gene: TRBV7-3; d_gene: -; j_gene: TRBJ1-1; abundance: -
CDR3nt: TGTGCCAGCAGTTCCCATTCCTTAGGCACAGATACGCAGTATTTT; CDR3aa: CASSSHSLGTDTQYF; v_gene: TRBV28; d_gene: -; j_gene: TRBJ2-3; abundance: -
CDR3nt: TGTGCCAGCAGCTTGGGAGGTCTAAGGGGAAACGAGCAGTACTTC; CDR3aa: CASSLGGLRGNEQYF; v_gene: TRBV5-4; d_gene: -; j_gene: TRBJ2-7; abundance: -
CDR3nt: TGTGCCAGCCGGGGCAGGGGGCGAGATGAGCAGTACTTC; CDR3aa: CASRGRGRDEQYF; v_gene: TRBV19; d_gene: TRBD1; j_gene: TRBJ2-7; abundance: -
CDR3nt: TGTGCCAGCAGCCAAGATTTGAGGGGATCACCCCTCCACTTT; CDR3aa: CASSQDLRGSPLHF; v_gene: TRBV14; d_gene: -; j_gene: TRBJ1-6; abundance: -
CDR3nt: TGTGCCAGCAGTTCCTCCCGGACTACGGGAAACACCATATATTTT; CDR3aa: CASSSSRTTGNTIYF; v_gene: TRBV27; d_gene: -; j_gene: TRBJ1-3; abundance: -
CDR3nt: TGTGCCAGCAGTGATGTATATTTGGACAGAGAGGCTACGCAGTATTTT; CDR3aa: CASSDVYLDREATQYF; v_gene: TRBV25-1; d_gene: -; j_gene: TRBJ2-3; abundance: -
CDR3nt: TGTGCCAGCAGCTTCGGACGGGGCAATTCACCCCTCCACTTT; CDR3aa: CASSFGRGNSPLHF; v_gene: TRBV5-4; d_gene: -; j_gene: TRBJ1-6; abundance: -
CDR3nt: TGCGCCAGCAGCCTTCAAGTGGGACAGGGCTTCACCGGGGAGCTGTTTTTT; CDR3aa: CASSLQVGQGFTGELFF; v_gene: TRBV4-3; d_gene: TRBD1; j_gene: TRBJ2-2; abundance: once
CDR3nt: TGCAGCCCATGGAGGGCCCTAGAAGGGGAGCTGTTTTTT; CDR3aa: CSPWRALEGELFF; v_gene: TRBV29-1; d_gene: -; j_gene: TRBJ2-2; abundance: -
CDR3nt: TGCGCCAGCAGCTCTGGACTAGCGGGGGCCAACTTAGCCAAAAACATTCAGTACTTC; CDR3aa: CASSSGLAGANLAKNIQYF; v_gene: TRBV5-1; d_gene: TRBD2; j_gene: TRBJ2-4; abundance: -
CDR3nt: TGTGCCAGCAGGTTGGGGGGACAGTCTGCTACTGAAGCTTTCTTT; CDR3aa: CASRLGGQSATEAFF; v_gene: TRBV6-6; d_gene: TRBD1; j_gene: TRBJ1-1; abundance: -
CDR3nt: TGCAGCGTTGAAGTGGGGAGCGACACTGAAGCTTTCTTT; CDR3aa: CSVEVGSDTEAFF; v_gene: TRBV29-1; d_gene: -; j_gene: TRBJ1-1; abundance: -
CDR3nt: TGTGCCAGCAGCCGACAGGAATACACAGATACGCAGTATTTT; CDR3aa: CASSRQEYTDTQYF; v_gene: TRBV2; d_gene: -; j_gene: TRBJ2-3; abundance: -